This is a list of T cell receptor beta chains from one sample in a study of T cells after posttransplantation cyclophosphamide. Here immunoSEQ multiplex PCR was the method, and the copy in TCRdb shows in-frame clones only, minus some. The specimen has roughly 45,000 clones, none found just once. The sequenced sample consisted of PBMCs. These receptors all stem from a man in his forties in good health, CMV-negative, and a related stem cell transplant donor. Both conserved end residues are part of each CDR3.

>TRBJ2-7|TRBV4-2
CASSQVLGLAGDYEQYF
>TRBJ2-1|TRBV6-5
CASSLGQGLYNEQFF
>TRBJ2-5|TRBV6-5
CASSYSSSLETQYF
>TRBJ2-2|TRBV11-2
CASSVSGYNTGELFF
>TRBJ1-1|TRBV7-6
CASSLGAGGRADTEAFF
>NA|TRBV7-6
CASSLATGIEQYF
>TRBJ2-7|TRBV18
CASSPEQGVAEYF
>TRBJ2-2|TRBV11-3
CASSLRDPGELFF
>TRBJ2-7|TRBV7-9
CASSRVQGSHEQYF
>TRBJ2-1|TRBV2
CASIKEAYNEQFF
>TRBJ1-1|TRBV28
CASSLIREGPNTEAFF
>TRBJ2-7|TRBV29-1
CSVEREGWGEQYF
>TRBJ1-6|TRBV6-6
CASNTRGRNSPLHF
>TRBJ1-2|TRBV7-2
CASSLVGPSTAANYGYTF
>TRBJ2-5|TRBV28
CASSSGLAGEIGETQYF
>NA|TRBV5-1
CASSFGGGRAGEQYF
>TRBJ2-1|TRBV4-2
CASSPSRGLQVDEQFF
>TRBJ1-4|TRBV4-2
CASSHSPGQFNEKLFF
>TRBJ2-7|TRBV28
CASSSSGSSLEQYF
>TRBJ2-7|TRBV28
CASSLLGGQSYEQYF
>TRBJ2-7|TRBV28
CASSLSTYEQYF
>TRBJ2-7|TRBV30
CAWSRPRTSGKPEQYF
>TRBJ2-3|TRBV14
CASSVTGTLTDTQYF
>TRBJ1-5|TRBV29-1
CSVRPGDSNQPQHF